A selection of T cell receptor beta chains follows, all from one sample in a study of T cell responses to AZD1222 COVID-19 vaccine. Sequencing used immunoSEQ multiplex PCR; TCRdb keeps in-frame clones, though not all of them. In the table there are 150,000 or so clones, 88% of which are singletons. Sequences were derived from peripheral blood, sampled on day 0 of AZD1222 vaccination. Receptor source: an adult in good health. CDR3s include the opening cysteine and the closing phenylalanine or tryptophan. D genes are given only for firm matches. The size entry is marked missing in some rows and otherwise reads once, few, many or a size class.

j_call d_call v_call clone_size cdr3_nt cdr3_aa
TRBJ1-6 TRBD1 TRBV2 . TGTGCCAGCAGTGAACGCGGGGGACAGGCTAATTCACCCCTCCACTTT CASSERGGQANSPLHF
TRBJ1-1 . TRBV19 . TGTGCCAGTAGACCCCAGGGTCTAGGTGAAGCTTTCTTT CASRPQGLGEAFF
TRBJ2-7 TRBD2 TRBV9 . TGTGCCAGCAGCGTAGACCCGGGAGGCACTTACGAGCAGTACTTC CASSVDPGGTYEQYF
TRBJ2-7 . TRBV21-1 . TGTGCCAGCAGGGACATAGCGGGAGGGTACGAGCAGTACTTC CASRDIAGGYEQYF
TRBJ1-1 . TRBV29-1 . TGCAGCGTTGATTTTGGGGCCCCTGAAGCTTTCTTT CSVDFGAPEAFF
TRBJ2-7 TRBD1 TRBV6-5 . TGTGCCAGCAGCCAAGCCGGGACAGTCTACGAGCAGTACTTC CASSQAGTVYEQYF
TRBJ2-7 TRBD1 TRBV18 . TGTGCCAGCTCACTAAGCGGACAGGGGGCCGACGAGCAGTACTTC CASSLSGQGADEQYF
TRBJ2-5 . TRBV7-9 . TGTGCCAGCAGCATTCTCTCCGGTTATCAAGAGACCCAGTACTTC CASSILSGYQETQYF
TRBJ2-3 . TRBV19 . TGTGCCAGTCGCGGACAAGGCACAGATACGCAGTATTTT CASRGQGTDTQYF
TRBJ1-1 TRBD1 TRBV18 . TGTGCCAGCTCACCGCGACAGGGAAGGGAGAACACTGAAGCTTTCTTT CASSPRQGRENTEAFF
TRBJ1-2 . TRBV6-5 . TGTGCCAGCACCCCTACAGAATACTATGGCTACACCTTC CASTPTEYYGYTF
TRBJ2-7 . TRBV19 once TGTGCCAGTAGTATGGGACCCTCCAGGGTATCCTACGAGCAGTACTTC CASSMGPSRVSYEQYF
TRBJ1-5 TRBD1 TRBV27 . TGTGCCAGCAGTTTTGGCAGGGGGAACAATCAGCCCCAGCATTTT CASSFGRGNNQPQHF
TRBJ2-1 . TRBV6-2/TRBV6-3 . TGTGCCAGCAGTCCCGGGGCCGAGGCCAATGAGCAGTTCTTC CASSPGAEANEQFF
TRBJ1-2 . TRBV6-5 . TGTGCCAGCAGTTACGGGCAGGCTAACTATGGCTACACCTTC CASSYGQANYGYTF